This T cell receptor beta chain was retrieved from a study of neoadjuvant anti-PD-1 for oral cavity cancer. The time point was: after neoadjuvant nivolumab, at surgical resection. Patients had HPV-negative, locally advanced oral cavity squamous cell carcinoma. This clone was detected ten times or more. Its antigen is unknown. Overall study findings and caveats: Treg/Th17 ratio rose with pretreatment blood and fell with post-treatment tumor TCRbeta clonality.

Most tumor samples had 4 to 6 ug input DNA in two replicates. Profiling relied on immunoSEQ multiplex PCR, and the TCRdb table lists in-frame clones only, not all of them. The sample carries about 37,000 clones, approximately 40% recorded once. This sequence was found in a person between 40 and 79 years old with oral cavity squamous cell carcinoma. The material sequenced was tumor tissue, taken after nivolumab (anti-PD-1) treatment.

DNA for the CDR3: TGTGCCAGCCGGTACTTCTATGGCTACACCTTC. Encoded protein: CASRYFYGYTF. This chain uses TRBV2 with TRBJ1-2; D gene ambiguous. This CDR3 spans 11 amino acids. V shed 8 bases and J shed 4 bases, with 8 bases lying between them. The V gene's germline CDR1 is SNHLY and CDR2 FYNNEI.